The 32 T cell receptor beta chains below come from one sample, sequenced in a study of breast tumors, draining lymph nodes, adjacent tissues. Samples came from axillary lymph nodes draining the breast cancer. TCRdb reprocessed the multiplex PCR reads with MiXCR, giving one entry per CDR3 protein. The sample lists roughly 80,000 distinct CDR3 sequences, roughly 19% occurring once. Sequencing used axillary lymph node tissue. These receptors originate from a female donor with breast cancer. Some clones in this sample may be carry-over from other donors' samples.

This clonotype was found many times. V and J are TRBV12-3 or TRBV12-4 and TRBJ2-5, with 8 bases fitting TRBD1. The CDR3 spans 17 residues. Losses at the gene ends were 2 bases for V and 2 bases for J; bases not matched to a gene: 10. The CDR3 nucleotides are TGTGCCAGCAGTTTAATATTCAGGGGGCTTTGGCAAGAGACCCAGTACTTC. Translation: CASSLIFRGLWQETQYF.

This clonotype was detected ten times or more. The V gene is TRBV20-1, the J gene TRBJ1-5, with D hard to call. Germline CDR1 reads DFQATT; CDR2 reads SNEGSKA (reference sequence). Trimming pared 0 bases from V and 7 bases from J, leaving 13 bases between. The CDR3 contains 14 residues. In DNA form, the CDR3 reads TGCAGTGCTAGAGATCCCAAGCAGCCCCAGCCCCAGCATTTT. Translated: CSARDPKQPQPQHF.

This clonotype was recorded at least ten times. V is TRBV5-6 and J is TRBJ2-5; perhaps D is TRBD1 or TRBD2 (5 bases each). V was clipped by 4 bases and J by 3 bases, with 10 bases between them. This CDR3 spans 13 amino acids. CDR1 SGHDT and CDR2 YYEEEE come from the germline V gene. The CDR3 coding sequence is TGTGCCAGCAGCAGGGACCGAAAAGAGACCCAGTACTTC. Translated, it gives CASSRDRKETQYF.

There are many counts of this clonotype. The genes are TRBV20-1 and TRBJ1-5; 7 bases are a match to TRBD1. The ends lost 2 bases at V and 10 bases at J; junction bases unmatched: 5. The CDR3 is made up of 12 amino acids. Germline V gene data show CDR1 as DFQATT and CDR2 as SNEGSKA (reference sequence). In DNA, the CDR3 is TGCAGTGCTAGACTCGGACAGGATCCCCAGCATTTT. This translates into CSARLGQDPQHF.

This clonotype was found many times. The chain joins TRBV11-2 to TRBJ2-7; 8 positions agree with TRBD2. The J segment lost 5 bases and the V segment lost 4 bases, leaving 1 base of the junction unmatched. Per the germline V gene, CDR1 is SGHAT and CDR2 is FQNNGV. There are 12 residues in the CDR3. CDR3 DNA sequence: TGTGCCAGCAGCTCGGGGGGGAACGAGCAGTACTTC. Protein product: CASSSGGNEQYF.

This clonotype was seen repeatedly, ten times or more. V gene TRBV2 combines with J gene TRBJ2-2; D remains ambiguous. Germline-derived CDR1 and CDR2 are SNHLY and FYNNEI. Deletions cut 2 bases from V and 0 bases from J, with 7 bases between. The CDR3 contains 15 residues. CDR3 nucleotides: TGTGCCAGCAGTGAAAAACGCCCGAACACCGGGGAGCTGTTTTTT. Translating gives CASSEKRPNTGELFF.

This clonotype was counted at least ten times. V and J are TRBV19 and TRBJ1-2, with D maybe TRBD1 (5 bases). Trimming left V 4 bases short and J 7 bases short, with 13 bases between. Germline values: CDR1 LNHDA, CDR2 SQIVND (reference sequence). CDR3 length: 13 residues. Written as DNA, the CDR3 is TGTGCCAGTAGTAAGGGACCGGGACGTGGCTACACCTTC. Its translation: CASSKGPGRGYTF.

V is TRBV5-6 and J is TRBJ2-7; 13 bases match TRBD2. J lost 7 bases, V lost 5 bases, and 6 bases had no gene match. The CDR3 runs 14 residues. Germline CDR1 and CDR2: SGHDT and YYEEEE. The CDR3 DNA sequence: TGTGCCAGCAGAACTAGCGGGAGGGAGAGGGAGCAGTACTTC. Protein: CASRTSGREREQYF.

The rearrangement joins TRBV11-3 to TRBJ2-2, with D possibly being TRBD1 or TRBD2 (6 bases each). This CDR3 is built from 17 residues. The V end was cut by 6 bases, the J end by 2 bases, with 19 bases between. Germline V gene lookup returns CDR1 SGHNT and CDR2 YENEEA. For the CDR3, the DNA is TGTGCCAGCAGGCTAGAGGGTGGGGGGCGTAACACCGGGGAGCTGTTTTTT. Translation gives CASRLEGGGRNTGELFF.

The sample holds many counts of this clonotype. The chain links TRBV12-3 or TRBV12-4 to TRBJ2-5, with a possible D match to TRBD2 (6 bases). CDR3 length equals 15 residues. With 5 bases removed from V and 1 base from J, the gap between germline ends came to 14 bases. The CDR3 sequence: CASSATGVSQETQYF. The CDR3 nucleotides are TGTGCCAGCAGTGCGACGGGAGTTAGCCAAGAGACCCAGTACTTC.

This clonotype was counted only a few times. The chain employs TRBV7-9 and TRBJ2-3; D gene unclear. The closer fit of TRBJ1-5 to the DNA end suggests the J call may be wrong. The germline gives CDR1 SEHNR, CDR2 FQNEAQ (reference sequence). The CDR3 has 15 residues. CDR3 bases: TGTGCCAGCAGCTTAGACGGCATGATGGCAGATACGCAGCATTTT. This sequence encodes CASSLDGMMADTQHF.

V and J are TRBV30 and TRBJ2-5; D is uncertain. Trimming removed 1 base at V and 4 bases at J, with 7 bases between. CDR3 length: 12 amino acids. Germline V gene sequence: CDR1 GTSNPN, CDR2 SVGIG (reference sequence). CDR3 nucleotides: TGTGCCTGGAGTGCGTCCGGAGAGACCCAGTACTTC. Its translation: CAWSASGETQYF.

This clonotype was picked up many times. The chain recombines TRBV5-6 with TRBJ2-7; D is perhaps TRBD1 (6 bases). This CDR3 region has 14 residues. The V and J ends lost 2 bases and 2 bases respectively, with 11 bases between them. Germline V gene sequence: CDR1 SGHDT, CDR2 YYEEEE. The CDR3 reads CASSLYREPYEQYF. In DNA form, the CDR3 reads TGTGCCAGCAGCTTATACAGGGAGCCCTACGAGCAGTACTTC. Full variable domain (rest looked up from reference TRBV5-6 and TRBJ2-7): DAGVTQSPTHLIKTRGQQVTLRCSPKSGHDTVSWYQQALGQGPQFIFQYYEEEERQRGNFPDRFSGHQFPNYSSELNVNALLLGDSALYLCASSLYREPYEQYFGPGTRLTVT.

On this clonotype itself: One end of the junction does not line up with germline, which may come from a read error. The gene calls are TRBV5-5 and TRBJ2-5; 9 bases align to TRBD1. Germline V gives CDR1 SGHKS, CDR2 YYEKEE (reference sequence). This CDR3 contains 15 residues. The CDR3 reads CASSTTGGTQETRYF. Here the CDR3 DNA reads TGTGCCAGCAGCACGACAGGGGGGACCCAAGAGACCCGGTACTTC. The complete variable domain, with remaining parts taken from reference TRBV5-5 and TRBJ2-5, reads DAGVTQSPTHLIKTRGQQVTLRCSPISGHKSVSWYQQVLGQGPQFIFQYYEKEERGRGNFPDRFSARQFPNYSSELNVNALLLGDSALYLCASSTTGGTQETRYFGPGTRLLVL.

This clonotype appeared many times. The chain uses TRBV15 and TRBJ2-2; no clear D. Germline assignment: CDR1 LNHNV and CDR2 YYDKDF (reference sequence). V dropped 0 bases and J dropped 6 bases, with 5 bases sitting between them. This CDR3 contains 13 residues. CDR3 sequence: CATSRDLSGELFF. The CDR3, as DNA: TGTGCCACCAGCAGAGATCTGTCCGGGGAGCTGTTTTTT.

The sample holds a few counts of this clonotype. A read error is possible here, since a much larger clone lies one base away. The rearrangement links TRBV9 to TRBJ2-2, with 9 positions matching TRBD2. This CDR3 comprises 16 residues. J gave up 4 bases and V 0 bases, and 4 bases lay outside the gene matches. Germline assignment: CDR1 SGDLS and CDR2 YYNGEE. CDR3 amino acids: CASSVESGRTTGELFF. The CDR3 region has the DNA TGTGCCAGCAGCGTAGAGAGCGGGAGGACCACCGGGGAGCTGTTTTTT.

This clonotype was observed at least ten times. This chain links TRBV20-1 with TRBJ2-7, with D possibly matching TRBD2 (6 bases). CDR3 length equals 13 residues. The V gene's germline CDR1 is DFQATT and CDR2 SNEGSKA (reference sequence). Trimming removed 3 bases at V and 5 bases at J, with 14 bases between. CDR3: CSARDRLGDEQYF. The CDR3 DNA follows: TGCAGTGCTAGGGATAGACTAGGAGACGAGCAGTACTTC.

In its sample, this clonotype was seen many times. The V gene is TRBV20-1, the J gene TRBJ2-7, with TRBD2 matching 9 bases. Trimming took 3 bases from V and 4 from J; bases not matched to a gene: 7. The CDR3 is 14 amino acids. Germline CDR1 DFQATT, CDR2 SNEGSKA (reference sequence). CDR3 sequence: CSARPPGLAYEQYF. The CDR3 nucleotides are TGCAGTGCTAGGCCCCCGGGACTAGCATACGAGCAGTACTTC.

This clonotype was recorded many times. This chain uses TRBV12-5 with TRBJ2-1; the D call may be TRBD1 or TRBD2 (5 bases each). The CDR3 contains 12 residues. Germline CDR1 and CDR2: LGHNT and FRNRAP. The V gene lost 1 base and the J gene lost 15 bases, with 13 bases spanning the gap. The CDR3 DNA sequence: TGTGCTAGTGGTTTGGACATGGGGGTGCGGTTCTTC. Encoded protein: CASGLDMGVRFF.

This clonotype came up many times. The rearrangement joins TRBV5-4 to TRBJ1-4; D is undetermined. With 6 bases removed from V and 5 bases from J, the gap between germline ends came to 17 bases. Looked up from germline, CDR1 is SGHNT and CDR2 is YYREEE (reference sequence). The CDR3 is 15 residues long. The CDR3 loop is CASIPRHRANEKLFF. DNA of the CDR3: TGTGCCAGCATTCCCCGCCACCGGGCAAATGAAAAACTGTTTTTT.

This clonotype was picked up many times. The genes are TRBV14 and TRBJ2-2; D might be TRBD1 (6 bases). The germline gives CDR1 SGHDN, CDR2 FVKESK. The CDR3 consists of 15 residues. Between the trimmed V and J ends, which lost 3 bases and 5 bases, there was a span of 13 bases. DNA for the CDR3: TGTGCCAGCAGCCAGATTCCGGGGACAACCGGGGAGCTGTTTTTT. Amino acids: CASSQIPGTTGELFF.

This clonotype appeared many times. The genes are TRBV19 and TRBJ2-7; D unresolved. Trimming shortened V by 4 bases and J by 4 bases, and 17 bases separated the two germline ends. This CDR3 has 15 amino acids. The V gene's germline CDR1 is LNHDA and CDR2 SQIVND (reference sequence). This CDR3 is CASSKEWTPLYEQYF. The CDR3 DNA follows: TGTGCCAGTAGTAAGGAGTGGACCCCCCTTTACGAGCAGTACTTC.

This clonotype was seen ten or more times. The chain joins TRBV19 to TRBJ2-1; 7 bases are shared with TRBD2. Germline V lookup: CDR1 LNHDA, CDR2 SQIVND (reference sequence). V lost 5 bases to trimming and J lost 0 bases; unmatched junction nucleotides: 4. The CDR3 is made up of 15 amino acids. The CDR3, as DNA: TGTGCCAGTAGTCTGACTAGCCACTCCTACAATGAGCAGTTCTTC. As protein: CASSLTSHSYNEQFF.

This clonotype has a count of ten or more. The chain links TRBV7-3 to TRBJ2-1, with 7 bases identical to TRBD1. CDR3 length: 13 amino acids. The J segment lost 7 bases and the V segment lost 2 bases, leaving 2 bases of the junction unmatched. The germline V gene has CDR1 SGHTA and CDR2 FQGTGA. CDR3 sequence reads: CASSLGTVNEQFF. The CDR3 DNA reads as TGTGCCAGCAGCTTAGGGACAGTTAATGAGCAGTTCTTC.

With respect to this clonotype: At one boundary the junction diverges from the germline segment, which might be a read error. The chain couples TRBV5-1 to TRBJ2-2, with D possibly being TRBD2 (6 bases). CDR1 and CDR2 from the germline V gene are SGHRS and YFSETQ. This CDR3 is built from 15 residues. As DNA, the CDR3 is TGCGCCAGCAGCTTGGCAGCAGGTTACACCGGGGGGCTGTTTTTT. Amino acids: CASSLAAGYTGGLFF. The complete variable domain, with remaining parts taken from reference TRBV5-1 and TRBJ2-2, reads KAGVTQTPRYLIKTRGQQVTLSCSPISGHRSVSWYQQTPGQGLQFLFEYFSETQRNKGNFPGRFSGRQFSNSRSEMNVSTLELGDSALYLCASSLAAGYTGGLFFGEGSRLTVL.

This clonotype was recorded many times. The chain joins TRBV24-1 to TRBJ2-3; 9 nucleotides line up with TRBD1. CDR1 KGHDR and CDR2 SFDVKD come from the germline V gene. J gave up 2 bases and V 4 bases, and 6 bases lay outside the gene matches. This CDR3 has 16 residues. This chain's CDR3 is CATSESGTGNTDTQYF. CDR3 DNA: TGTGCCACCAGTGAATCCGGGACAGGGAACACAGATACGCAGTATTTT.

This clonotype was counted many times. The CDR3 DNA is TGTGCCACCAGTGCACAACCGGGACTGCCCGAACCCCTAGCCCATTCCGGCTCCTACGAGCAGTACTTC. Amino acid sequence: CATSAQPGLPEPLAHSGSYEQYF. The rearrangement links TRBV24-1 to TRBJ2-7, with TRBD2 as a possible D gene (6 bases). The CDR3 covers 23 residues. With 5 bases removed from V and 0 bases from J, the gap between germline ends came to 37 bases. Germline V gene lookup returns CDR1 KGHDR and CDR2 SFDVKD.

On this clonotype: This may be a read error: a much more frequent sequence differs by one nucleotide. In this CDR3 the conserved last residue, phenylalanine or tryptophan, is missing, so a read error is likely. The rearrangement joins TRBV5-4 to TRBJ1-2, with D unclear. The CDR3 has 13 amino acids. Germline V gene data show CDR1 as SGHNT and CDR2 as YYREEE (reference sequence). Trimming took off 0 bases at V and 4 bases at J, with 7 bases between the two ends. CDR3 protein: CASSLEETYGYTL. The CDR3 DNA is TGTGCCAGCAGCTTGGAGGAGACCTATGGCTACACCCTC.

To note about this clonotype: Just one base apart from a much larger clone, this may be a read error. Since the CDR3 does not end with the conserved phenylalanine or tryptophan, this likely comes from a read error. The chain links TRBV6-5 to TRBJ1-2, with D unclear. The CDR3 has 14 amino acids. The germline V gene encodes CDR1 MNHEY and CDR2 SVGAGI. Trimming shortened V by 2 bases and J by 4 bases, and 11 bases separated the two germline ends. CDR3 sequence (DNA): TGTGCCAGCAGTTACGCCGCCGACTCCTATGGCTACACCTTA. Translation: CASSYAADSYGYTL.

This clonotype has more than one count but fewer than ten. The rearrangement joins TRBV28 to TRBJ2-1; tentatively, D is TRBD1 (6 bases). V lost 6 bases and J 4 bases, leaving 13 bases between the germline ends. The CDR3 contains 14 residues. Germline CDR1 MDHEN, CDR2 SYDVKM. CDR3 bases: TGTGCCAGCAGAGGACAGACGGGGTACAATGAGCAGTTCTTC. Amino acids: CASRGQTGYNEQFF. The whole variable domain, remainder taken from reference TRBV28 and TRBJ2-1, is DVKVTQSSRYLVKRTGEKVFLECVQDMDHENMFWYRQDPGLGLRLIYFSYDVKMKEKGDIPEGYSVSREKKERFSLILESASTNQTSMYLCASRGQTGYNEQFFGPGTRLTVL.

Concerning this clonotype: A single base separates this from a much larger clone, so it may be a read error. The chain combines TRBV5-1 with TRBJ2-3; 7 positions match TRBD1. The CDR3 contains 17 residues. Germline CDR1 is SGHRS and CDR2 is YFSETQ. Losses at the gene ends were 3 bases for V and 1 base for J; bases not matched to a gene: 11. The DNA of the CDR3 is TGCGCCAGCAGCTCGGCCCTGACAGGGATAGGCACAGATACGCAGTATTTT. This encodes CASSSALTGIGTDTQYF.

As to this clonotype: A much larger clone is a single base away; this may be a read error. Because the CDR3 is missing its conserved closing phenylalanine or tryptophan, this is likely a read error. The rearrangement joins TRBV19 to TRBJ1-5; the match to TRBD1 covers 8 bases. This CDR3 is built from 13 residues. V gave up 7 bases and J gave up 3 bases; unmatched junction bases: 2. CDR1 and CDR2 (germline): LNHDA, SQIVND (reference sequence). CDR3 sequence: CASMGQVNQPQHS. The CDR3, as DNA: TGTGCCAGTATGGGACAGGTCAATCAGCCCCAGCATTCT.